This T cell receptor beta chain derives from a study of shared clonotypes between healthy human individuals. Across the whole study: Plates per donor: three CD4 naive, three CD4 memory, two CD8 naive, one CD8 memory. Study outcomes and limitations: In the sorted subsets, rarefaction showed sequencing was incomplete despite large depth. Genetic and exposure-history diversity was limited by the small donor number.

Repertoires were generated with immunoSEQ multiplex PCR, while TCRdb's copy carries only in-frame clones and drops some. This table has some 1 million clones, 65% to 75% appearing once. Only Caucasian adults living in Nashville, Tennessee made up the donor group. The CDR3 spans 16 residues. V lost 5 bases and J lost 8; bases outside the gene matches: 13. The germline V gene encodes CDR1 SGHTA and CDR2 FQGNSA. In this sample, this clone turned up many times. Its specificity is unknown. The chain couples TRBV7-2 to TRBJ2-1, with TRBD2 identical over 9 bases. The TCR sequence derives from a man aged 18 to 30 in good health. Sequenced input: memory CD4+ T cells sorted from blood. Noted subset: CD45RA-negative fraction. The CDR3 sequence: CASSQSKSREGDEQFF. The CDR3 DNA reads TGTGCCAGCAGCCAGTCGAAGTCGCGGGAGGGGGATGAGCAGTTCTTC.